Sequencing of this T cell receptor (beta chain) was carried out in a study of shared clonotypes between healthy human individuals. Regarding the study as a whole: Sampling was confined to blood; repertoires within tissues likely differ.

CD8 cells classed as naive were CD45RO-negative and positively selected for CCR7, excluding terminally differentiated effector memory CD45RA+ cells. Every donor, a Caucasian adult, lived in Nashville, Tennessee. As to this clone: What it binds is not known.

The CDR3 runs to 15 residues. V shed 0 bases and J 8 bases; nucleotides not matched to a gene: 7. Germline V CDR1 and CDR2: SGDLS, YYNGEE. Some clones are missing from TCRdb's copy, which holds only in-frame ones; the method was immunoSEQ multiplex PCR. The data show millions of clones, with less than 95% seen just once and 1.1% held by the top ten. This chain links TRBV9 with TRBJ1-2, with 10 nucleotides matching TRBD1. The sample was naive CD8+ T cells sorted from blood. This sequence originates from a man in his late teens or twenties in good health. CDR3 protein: CASSVEPGQGRGYTF. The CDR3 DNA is TGTGCCAGCAGCGTAGAACCGGGACAGGGGAGAGGCTACACCTTC.